This TCR beta chain is from a study of shared clonotypes between healthy human individuals. The germline gives CDR1 MGHRA, CDR2 YSYEKL. This CDR3 comprises 16 residues. Trimming removed 4 bases from V and 6 bases from J, with 16 bases in between. Repertoires were generated with immunoSEQ multiplex PCR, while TCRdb's copy carries only in-frame clones and drops some. The sample lists about a million clones, 70% to 80% occurring once. The TCR comes from a man younger than 35 in good health. V and J are TRBV4-1 and TRBJ1-6; weak D call: TRBD1 (5 bases). The specimen sequenced was memory CD4+ T cells sorted from blood. The subset: CD45RA-negative fraction. The CDR3 sequence is CASSPLGRGANSPLHF. In nucleotides, the CDR3 is TGCGCCAGCAGCCCGCTGGGACGGGGTGCTAATTCACCCCTCCACTTT.